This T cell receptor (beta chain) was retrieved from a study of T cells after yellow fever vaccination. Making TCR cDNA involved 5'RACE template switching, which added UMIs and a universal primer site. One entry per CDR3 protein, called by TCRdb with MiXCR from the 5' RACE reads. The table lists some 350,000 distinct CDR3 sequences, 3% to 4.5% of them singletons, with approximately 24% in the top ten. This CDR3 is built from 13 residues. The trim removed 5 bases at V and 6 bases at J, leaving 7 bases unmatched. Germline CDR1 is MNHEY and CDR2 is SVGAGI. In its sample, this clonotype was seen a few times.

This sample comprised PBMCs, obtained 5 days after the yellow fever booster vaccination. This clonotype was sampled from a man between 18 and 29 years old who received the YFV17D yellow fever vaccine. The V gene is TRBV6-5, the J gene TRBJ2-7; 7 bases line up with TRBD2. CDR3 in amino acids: CASSQARGFEQYV. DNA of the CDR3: TGTGCCAGCAGTCAAGCGCGGGGGTTCGAGCAGTACGTC.